The following is a T cell receptor (beta chain) sequence with its context. What antigen it recognizes has not been identified. No base qualities exist here, and no much larger clone lies one base off it. Germline trimming: 4 bases from V, 0 bases from J; junction bases outside gene matches: 8. CDR1 and CDR2 were assigned from the germline V gene as MDHEN and SYDVKM. The CDR3 starts with the cysteine, ends with the phenylalanine, and has 16 residues. The entry retains the CDR3 DNA only, 48 bases that are in frame from base 1. Library preparation employed the immunoSEQ multiplex PCR assay. T cell repertoires were profiled by deep sequencing of rearranged TCR beta loci, alongside multiparametric flow cytometry. Imported from immuneACCESS, the table was reduced by TCRdb to in-frame sequences with V and J called. These copies leave out some clones; in studies compared against another copy, an unresolved V gene accounts for under half, and the cause of the remainder is not known. The sample table holds about 70,000 clones, of which roughly 90% were seen once. The ten largest clones represent over 2% of the sample.

The data were obtained in a study of lymphopenia after photon versus proton radiotherapy (dated by TCRdb to the late 2010s). Looking at the study overall: The study compared the immunological effects of photon versus proton radiation therapy in patients with gastrointestinal tumors who developed high-grade lymphopenia. The cohort comprised approximately 21 patients with gastrointestinal tumors who received either photon or proton therapy and then developed lymphopenia. The goal of the study was to describe how the two radiation modalities differ in their effects on the immune system. The paper as a whole reports these results and caveats: After the lymphocyte count nadir, oligoclonal expansion, especially of CD8+ Temra cells, was observed in photon-treated repertoires, and the drop in diversity was driven by this expansion. Across the cohort, a larger post-nadir drop in TCR diversity was inversely correlated with overall survival time among patients who died. The authors looked at the survival association only in patients who died, and they framed better survival with proton therapy as a possibility rather than a demonstrated result. Relative stability during treatment was observed in proton-treated patients, whereas loss of naive T cells and TCR diversity and gain of effector/memory populations were observed in photon-treated patients.

The rearranged segments are TRBV28 and TRBJ1-1, with 7 bases matching TRBD1. This clonotype was obtained from a woman in her thirties or forties with cholangiocarcinoma. Here the sequenced sample was peripheral blood, taken from a patient treated with photon-based radiotherapy. The nucleotide sequence is TGTGCCAGCAGTTCCCGTCCGGACAGGATGAACACTGAAGCTTTCTTT. It is translated as CASSSRPDRMNTEAFF.